This T cell receptor beta chain was retrieved from a study of neurological immune-mediated disorders. This CDR3 is 14 amino acids long. TCRdb re-derived calls from the 5' RACE reads in MiXCR, one entry per CDR3 protein. The sample has 50,000 or so distinct CDR3 sequences, about a tenth seen once. Unsorted libraries were derived from 2 million PBMCs stored at -80 C. This clonotype was seen many times. Sequencing used PBMCs. J is TRBJ2-3 and V is TRBV21-1. TRBV21-1 is termed a pseudogene. This receptor was obtained from a woman in her forties with HTLV-1-associated myelopathy (HAM/TSP). The CDR3, as DNA: TGTGCCAGCAGCAAAGACGCCCGACCAGATACGCAGTATTTT. This translates into CASSKDARPDTQYF.